The rows below give T cell receptor beta chains drawn from one sample of a study of tumor-infiltrating lymphocytes in primary liver carcinoma. MiXCR, applied by TCRdb to the multiplex PCR reads, yields one record per CDR3 protein. This table holds 50,000 to 70,000 distinct CDR3 sequences, just over 70% found once. Source material: liver tumor tissue from sampling region 2. The source is a man aged 40-49 years with primary liver carcinoma and hepatitis B virus infection. Both conserved end residues are part of each CDR3. Each record gives: V gene, J gene, D gene, clone size, CDR3 DNA, CDR3 protein. A D gene is named only where the DNA matches it firmly. Clone size is stated in some rows and not others, as once, few, many or a class when expanded.

TRBV6-1	TRBJ2-1	-	-	TGCACCAGCATGCTGAATCAACACAATGAGCAGTTCTTC	CTSMLNQHNEQFF
TRBV11-1	TRBJ2-1	-	once	TGTGCCAGTAGCTCTATCCGGGGACAAATCTCCAACAATGAGCAGTTCTTC	CASSSIRGQISNNEQFF
TRBV29-1	TRBJ1-2	-	-	TGTAGCGTTGTCTTCGGGAATGGCTACATCTTC	CSVVFGNGYIF
TRBV29-1	TRBJ1-1	TRBD1	-	TGCAGCGGGTCAGGGGGCTGGGGAATGAACACTGAGACTTTCTTT	CSGSGGWGMNTETFF
TRBV29-1	TRBJ2-3	TRBD2	many	TGCAGCGTCTCCGGGACTAGCGGTCGGGGAGATACGCAGTATTTT	CSVSGTSGRGDTQYF
TRBV4-3	TRBJ2-3	TRBD2	once	TGCGCCAGCAGCCAAGTTTTAGTGTGGCGGGAGGGAATGACAGATACACAGTATTTT	CASSQVLVWREGMTDTQYF
TRBV29-1	TRBJ2-7	-	-	TGCAGCGTGACTTCATCCTCCTACGAGGAATACTTC	CSVTSSSYEEYF
TRBV5-5	TRBJ1-1	-	many	TGTGCCAGCAGCTTTGGGGGGCAGTGGGGGATGAACACTGAAGCTTTCTTT	CASSFGGQWGMNTEAFF
TRBV5-4	TRBJ2-3	-	once	TGTGCCATCAGCTTGGAAAGTTTTGATACGCAGTATTTT	CAISLESFDTQYF
TRBV12-3/TRBV12-4	TRBJ1-2	TRBD1	few	TGTACCAGCAGTTTCCTCTACAGGGGGCCAGACTATGGCTACACCTTC	CTSSFLYRGPDYGYTF
TRBV6-2/TRBV6-3	TRBJ2-5	-	few	TGTGCCAGCAGTTCCCACCCTCGGGACCTCCTGTACCAAGAGACCCAGTACTTC	CASSSHPRDLLYQETQYF
TRBV9	TRBJ2-3	TRBD2	-	TGTGCCAGCAGCGTACTAAATAGCGGGAGTAGAGATACGCAGTATTTT	CASSVLNSGSRDTQYF
TRBV7-2	TRBJ2-7	-	-	TGTGCCAGCAGCCTGGGACTTAGTTCCTACGAGCAGTACTTC	CASSLGLSSYEQYF
TRBV28	TRBJ2-3	TRBD2	many	TGTGCCAGCAGTCTCGGGACTAGCGGTGTCACAGATACGCAGTATTTT	CASSLGTSGVTDTQYF
TRBV7-9	TRBJ2-3	-	-	TGTGCCAGCAGCTTAGAGGATGCGCCCCAGTATTTT	CASSLEDAPQYF
TRBV11-1	TRBJ2-7	-	-	TGTGCCAGCAGCCTGCGCGTCATGGCGTCCCTGAGGGAGCAGTACTTC	CASSLRVMASLREQYF
TRBV6-1	TRBJ1-2	TRBD1	few	TGTGCCAGCGACAGGGAAAACACCTTC	CASDRENTF
TRBV4-3	TRBJ2-3	-	-	TGCGCCAGCAGCCAAGAAGGTGGCGTTATGCAGTATTTT	CASSQEGGVMQYF
TRBV11-2	TRBJ2-5	-	-	TGTGCCAGTAGCTTTGCGAGGCTAACCCTGGGAAAAAAAGAGACCCAGTACTTC	CASSFARLTLGKKETQYF
TRBV28	TRBJ2-7	-	medium-sized	TGTGCCAGCAGTTTATTCGCTTGGGATGGAGAGCAGTACTTC	CASSLFAWDGEQYF
TRBV4-3	TRBJ2-1	-	-	TGCGCCAGCAGCCAAGATTTCGGATCCTACAATGAGCAGCTCTTC	CASSQDFGSYNEQLF
TRBV28	TRBJ2-1	-	-	TGTGCCAGCAGTTTAAATCCCAATGAGCTGTTCTTC	CASSLNPNELFF
TRBV13	TRBJ2-7	-	-	TGTGCCAGCAGCCTACGGTCATCCTACGAGCAGTACTTC	CASSLRSSYEQYF
TRBV12-3/TRBV12-4	TRBJ2-7	TRBD2	once	TGTGCCAGCAGTTTAGCGTGGGCTAGCGGCAGCCTCTCCTACGAGCAGTACTTC	CASSLAWASGSLSYEQYF
TRBV10-1	TRBJ2-4	-	-	TGCGCCAGCAGTGAGTCTGGGAGAGGCCACATTCAGTGCTTC	CASSESGRGHIQCF
TRBV14	TRBJ2-1	TRBD2	-	TGTGCCAGCAATGTCGTAGCGGGATGGGTAAACAATGAGCAGTTCTTC	CASNVVAGWVNNEQFF
TRBV29-1	TRBJ1-2	-	-	TGCAGCGTTACGGGGCAGAACTATGGCTACGCCTTC	CSVTGQNYGYAF
TRBV6-6	TRBJ1-2	-	-	TGTGCCAGCCGACCTACGGGGGGCAGGGAAGGCTACACCTTC	CASRPTGGREGYTF
TRBV4-1	TRBJ2-1	-	-	TGCGCCAGCAACCAGGAACTGGAGGTCCCTCCCTACAATGAGCAGTTTTTC	CASNQELEVPPYNEQFF
TRBV5-1	TRBJ1-1	TRBD1	-	TGCGCCAGCAGCATCGGACAGGGGGTGTACACTGAAGCTTTCTTT	CASSIGQGVYTEAFF
TRBV6-5	TRBJ1-1	-	many	TGTGCCAGCAGTTACTCGACGGGAGCACGGACTGAAGCTTTCTTT	CASSYSTGARTEAFF
TRBV29-1	TRBJ2-4	-	many	TGCAGCGTCCCCCTTCGAGGACACCAGTACTTC	CSVPLRGHQYF
TRBV6-1	TRBJ2-1	-	many	TGTGCCAGCAGTGCGTTGTCGGGGAACTACAATGAGCAGTTCTTC	CASSALSGNYNEQFF